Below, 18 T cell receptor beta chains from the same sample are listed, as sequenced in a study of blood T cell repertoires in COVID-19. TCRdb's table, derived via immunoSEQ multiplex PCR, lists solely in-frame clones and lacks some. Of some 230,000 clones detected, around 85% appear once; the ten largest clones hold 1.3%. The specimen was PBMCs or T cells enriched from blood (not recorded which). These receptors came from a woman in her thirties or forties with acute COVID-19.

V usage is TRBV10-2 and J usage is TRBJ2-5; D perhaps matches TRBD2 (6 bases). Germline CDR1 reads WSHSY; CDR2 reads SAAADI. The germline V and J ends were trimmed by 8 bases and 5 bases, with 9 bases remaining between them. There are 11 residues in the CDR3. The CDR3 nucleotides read TGCGCCAGCGGGAGGTGGGAGACCCAGTACTTC. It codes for CASGRWETQYF.

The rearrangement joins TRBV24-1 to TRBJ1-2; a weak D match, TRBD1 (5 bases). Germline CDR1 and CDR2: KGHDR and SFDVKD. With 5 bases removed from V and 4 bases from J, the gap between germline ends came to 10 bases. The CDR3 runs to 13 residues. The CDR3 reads CATSVSGSYGYTF. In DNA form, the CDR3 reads TGTGCCACCAGTGTTTCAGGGTCCTATGGCTACACCTTC.

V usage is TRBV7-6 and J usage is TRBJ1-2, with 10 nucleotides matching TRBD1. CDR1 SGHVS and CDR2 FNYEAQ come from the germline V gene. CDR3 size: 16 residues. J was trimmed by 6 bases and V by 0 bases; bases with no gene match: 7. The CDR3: CASSLAPGGTGDGYTF. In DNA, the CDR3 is TGTGCCAGCAGCTTAGCCCCTGGTGGGACAGGGGATGGCTACACCTTC.

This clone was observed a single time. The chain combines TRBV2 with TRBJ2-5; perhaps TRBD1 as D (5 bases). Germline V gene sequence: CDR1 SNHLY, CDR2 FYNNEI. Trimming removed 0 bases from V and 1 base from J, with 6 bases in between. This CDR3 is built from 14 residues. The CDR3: CASSEAGAQETQYF. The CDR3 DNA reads TGTGCCAGCAGTGAAGCTGGGGCCCAAGAGACCCAGTACTTC.

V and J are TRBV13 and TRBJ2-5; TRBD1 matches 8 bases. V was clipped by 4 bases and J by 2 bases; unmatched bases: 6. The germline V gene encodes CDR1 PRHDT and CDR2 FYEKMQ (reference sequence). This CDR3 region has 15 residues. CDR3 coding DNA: TGTGCCAGCAGCTCGGACAGGGAGGTTCAAGAGACCCAGTACTTC. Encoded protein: CASSSDREVQETQYF. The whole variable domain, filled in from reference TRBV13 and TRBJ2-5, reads AAGVIQSPRHLIKEKRETATLKCYPIPRHDTVYWYQQGPGQDPQFLISFYEKMQSDKGSIPDRFSAQQFSDYHSELNMSSLELGDSALYFCASSSDREVQETQYFGPGTRLLVL.

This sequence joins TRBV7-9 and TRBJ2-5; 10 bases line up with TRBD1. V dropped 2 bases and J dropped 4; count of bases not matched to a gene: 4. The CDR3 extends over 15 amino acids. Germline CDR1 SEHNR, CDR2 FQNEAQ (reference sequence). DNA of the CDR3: TGTGCCAGCAGCTTACTGACAGGGGGCATAGAGACCCAGTACTTC. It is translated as CASSLLTGGIETQYF.

CDR3 nucleotides: TGTGCCACCAGTGTTTCAGGCCGGGAGGGGACCCAGTACTTC. It is translated as CATSVSGREGTQYF. The chain joins TRBV24-1 to TRBJ2-5, with 8 nucleotides matching TRBD2. CDR1 is KGHDR, CDR2 SFDVKD, per germline. This CDR3 contains 14 residues. V lost 5 bases, J lost 7 bases, and 8 bases stayed unmatched.

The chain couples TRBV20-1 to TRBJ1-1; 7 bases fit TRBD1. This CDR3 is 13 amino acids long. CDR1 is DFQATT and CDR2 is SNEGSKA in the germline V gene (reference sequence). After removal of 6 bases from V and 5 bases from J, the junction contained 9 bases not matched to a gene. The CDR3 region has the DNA TGCAGTGCCAGTAAGGGGGCTGGGACTGAAGCTTTCTTT. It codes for CSASKGAGTEAFF.

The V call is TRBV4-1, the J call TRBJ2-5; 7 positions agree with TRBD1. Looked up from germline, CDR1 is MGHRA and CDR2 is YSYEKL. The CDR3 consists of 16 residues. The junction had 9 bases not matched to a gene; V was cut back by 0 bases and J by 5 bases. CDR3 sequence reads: CASSQEATGMLETQYF. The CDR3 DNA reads TGCGCCAGCAGCCAAGAAGCGACAGGGATGTTGGAGACCCAGTACTTC.

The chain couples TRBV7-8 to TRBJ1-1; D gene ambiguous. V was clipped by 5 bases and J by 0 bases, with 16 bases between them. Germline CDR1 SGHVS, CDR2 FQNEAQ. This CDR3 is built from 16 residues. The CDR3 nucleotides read TGTGCCAGCAGCCTCAGCGATAGGAGGCTGAACACTGAAGCTTTCTTT. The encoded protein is CASSLSDRRLNTEAFF.

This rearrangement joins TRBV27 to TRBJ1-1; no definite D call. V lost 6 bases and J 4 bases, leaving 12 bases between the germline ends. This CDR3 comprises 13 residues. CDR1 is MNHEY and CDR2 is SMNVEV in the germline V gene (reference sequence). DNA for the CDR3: TGTGCCAGCAGGTACCACGGTATCACTGAAGCTTTCTTT. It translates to CASRYHGITEAFF.

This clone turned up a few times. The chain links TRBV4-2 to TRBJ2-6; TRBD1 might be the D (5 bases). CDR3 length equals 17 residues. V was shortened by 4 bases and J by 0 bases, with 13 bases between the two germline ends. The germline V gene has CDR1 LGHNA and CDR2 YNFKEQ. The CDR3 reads CASSPINRNSGANVLTF. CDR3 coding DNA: TGTGCCAGCAGCCCGATAAACAGGAACTCTGGGGCCAACGTCCTGACTTTC.

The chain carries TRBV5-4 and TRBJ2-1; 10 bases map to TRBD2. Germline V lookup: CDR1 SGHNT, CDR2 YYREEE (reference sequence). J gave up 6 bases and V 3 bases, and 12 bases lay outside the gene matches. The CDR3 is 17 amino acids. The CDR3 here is CASSSLYGQRGGNEQFF. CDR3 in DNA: TGTGCCAGCAGCTCCCTATATGGTCAGCGGGGGGGCAATGAGCAGTTCTTC. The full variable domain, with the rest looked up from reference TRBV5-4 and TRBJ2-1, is ETGVTQSPTHLIKTRGQQVTLRCSSQSGHNTVSWYQQALGQGPQFIFQYYREEENGRGNFPPRFSGLQFPNYSSELNVNALELDDSALYLCASSSLYGQRGGNEQFFGPGTRLTVL.

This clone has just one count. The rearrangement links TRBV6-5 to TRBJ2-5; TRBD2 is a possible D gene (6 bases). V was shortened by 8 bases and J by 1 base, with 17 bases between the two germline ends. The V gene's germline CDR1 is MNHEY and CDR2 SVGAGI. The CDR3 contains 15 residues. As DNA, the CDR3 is TGTGCCAGCTGGGCGGGGCGGGGACCCCAAGAGACCCAGTACTTC. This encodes CASWAGRGPQETQYF.

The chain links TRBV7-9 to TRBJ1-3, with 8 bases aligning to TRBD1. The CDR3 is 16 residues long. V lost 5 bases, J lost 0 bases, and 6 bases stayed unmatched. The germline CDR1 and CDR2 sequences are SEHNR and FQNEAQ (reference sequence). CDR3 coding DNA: TGTGCCAGCAGCCCCCGGGACAGGCCCTCTGGAAACACCATATATTTT. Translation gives CASSPRDRPSGNTIYF.

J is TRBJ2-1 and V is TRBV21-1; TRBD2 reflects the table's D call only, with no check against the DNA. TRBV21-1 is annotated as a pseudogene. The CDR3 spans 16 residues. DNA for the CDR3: TGTGCCAGCAGCAGCCCGAAGCGCCCAATTTTCAATGAGCAGTTCTTC. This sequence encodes CASSSPKRPIFNEQFF.

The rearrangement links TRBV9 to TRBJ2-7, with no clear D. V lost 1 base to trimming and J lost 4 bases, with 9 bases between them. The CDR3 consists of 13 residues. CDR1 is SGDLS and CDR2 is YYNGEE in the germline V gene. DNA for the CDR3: TGTGCCAGCAGCGTACAACCGACTTACGAGCAGTACTTC. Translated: CASSVQPTYEQYF.

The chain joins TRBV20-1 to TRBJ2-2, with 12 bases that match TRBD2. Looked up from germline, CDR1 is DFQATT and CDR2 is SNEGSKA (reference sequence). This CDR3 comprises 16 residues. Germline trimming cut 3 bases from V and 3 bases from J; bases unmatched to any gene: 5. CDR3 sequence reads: CSASPSGRAYTGELFF. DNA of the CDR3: TGCAGTGCTAGTCCTAGCGGGAGGGCGTACACCGGGGAGCTGTTTTTT.